This TCR beta chain was obtained from a study of T cells in Graves' hyperthyroidism and ophthalmopathy. Regarding the study as a whole: Researchers report that a 13 V-J model separated ophthalmopathy from stable hyperthyroidism. Most thyroid clonotypes expanded above 0.001 appeared in blood too.

This clonotype showed up many times. The antigen is not known. The CDR3 has 15 amino acids. Trimming took off 2 bases at V and 7 bases at J, with 12 bases between the two ends. Germline V gene sequence: CDR1 LGHDT, CDR2 YNNKEL (reference sequence). RNA transcripts provided the source from which TCR beta CDR3 regions were amplified. The HTBI primer set served for first-round RT-PCR of the TCR CDR3. Using its own MiXCR run on the multiplex PCR reads, TCRdb lists one record per CDR3 protein. The data contain around 440,000 distinct CDR3 sequences, around 14% of them singletons. The origin of this receptor is a woman aged 18-29 years with Graves' hyperthyroidism. The source material was blood. V and J are TRBV3-1 and TRBJ1-6; a weak D match, TRBD1 (6 bases). CDR3 sequence: CASSQFGGQNSPLHF. The CDR3 bases are TGTGCCAGCAGCCAATTCGGGGGGCAAAATTCACCCCTCCACTTT.